The next 13 T cell receptor beta chains were all read from a single sample in a study of blood T cell repertoires in COVID-19. Some clones are missing from TCRdb's copy, which holds only in-frame ones; the method was immunoSEQ multiplex PCR. The sample holds 150,000 to 200,000 clones, approximately 87% seen once. The sample consisted of peripheral blood. These receptors were collected from a man aged 18 to 29 with active or convalescent COVID-19.

This chain links TRBV6-4 with TRBJ2-2, with a weak D call TRBD2 (5 bases). From germline, CDR1 is MRHNA and CDR2 SNTAGT. The CDR3 spans 14 residues. Trimming removed 4 bases from V and 5 bases from J, with 11 bases in between. In DNA form, the CDR3 reads TGTGCCAGCAGTGCGAATAGCGAGACCGGGGAGCTGTTTTTT. Translation: CASSANSETGELFF.

The chain employs TRBV7-9 and TRBJ1-2; no definite D call. The length of the CDR3 is 14 residues. V lost 7 bases and J 4 bases, leaving 16 bases between the germline ends. The germline CDR1 and CDR2 sequences are SEHNR and FQNEAQ (reference sequence). The CDR3 DNA reads as TGTGCCAGCACTCCCCCCACAGTCGGCTATGGCTACACCTTC. Translation gives CASTPPTVGYGYTF.

This rearrangement joins TRBV19 to TRBJ1-6; 10 nucleotides agree with TRBD1. The V and J ends lost 5 bases and 9 bases, in that order; junction bases with no gene match: 7. CDR3 length: 15 amino acids. Germline V gene lookup returns CDR1 LNHDA and CDR2 SQIVND (reference sequence). The CDR3 DNA reads as TGTGCCAGTAGTCTGATGGGACAGGGGTTTTCACCCCTCCACTTT. The encoded protein is CASSLMGQGFSPLHF.

The chain links TRBV7-9 to TRBJ2-7; 10 nucleotides line up with TRBD2. CDR3 length: 16 amino acids. The germline V gene encodes CDR1 SEHNR and CDR2 FQNEAQ (reference sequence). The J segment lost 9 bases and the V segment lost 4 bases, leaving 15 bases of the junction unmatched. The CDR3 reads CASSSDSSGSIVVQYF. The DNA for the CDR3 is TGTGCCAGCAGCTCGGATTCTAGCGGGAGTATCGTCGTGCAGTACTTC.

Note on this clone: A read error may account for a junction end that differs from germline. The chain joins TRBV27 to TRBJ2-5, with 9 positions matching TRBD2. CDR1 is MNHEY, CDR2 SMNVEV, per germline (reference sequence). The CDR3 covers 16 residues. For the CDR3, the DNA is TGTCCCAGCAGTAAAAGACTCGCGGGGGGGGTGGAGACCCAGTACTTC. This encodes CPSSKRLAGGVETQYF.

The V and J genes are TRBV7-9 and TRBJ2-5; D remains ambiguous. This CDR3 is built from 13 residues. Germline-derived CDR1 and CDR2 are SEHNR and FQNEAQ (reference sequence). Trimming left V 5 bases short and J 3 bases short, with 10 bases between. CDR3: CASSPTVEETQYF. The CDR3 DNA reads TGTGCCAGCAGCCCCACCGTAGAAGAGACCCAGTACTTC.

This clone has just a few counts. J is TRBJ1-2 and V is TRBV12-5; 7 nucleotides line up with TRBD1. Germline V lookup: CDR1 LGHNT, CDR2 FRNRAP. V gave up 1 base and J gave up 8 bases; unmatched junction bases: 10. The CDR3 extends over 15 amino acids. The CDR3 region has the DNA TGTGCTAGTGGTTTGGAGCCCGGGACAGTGGACGGCTACACCTTC. It translates to CASGLEPGTVDGYTF.

The rearrangement links TRBV3-1 (or the pseudogene TRBV3-2) to TRBJ2-7, with D unresolved. Germline V gene lookup returns CDR1 LGHDT and CDR2 YNNKEL (reference sequence). This CDR3 is built from 13 residues. V was pared by 1 base and J by 2 bases, with 6 bases between. CDR3: CASSQVQTYEQYF. CDR3 nucleotides: TGTGCCAGCAGCCAAGTGCAGACCTACGAGCAGTACTTC.

This sequence joins TRBV6-1 and TRBJ2-2, with D possibly being TRBD1 (6 bases). Germline lookup yields CDR1 MNHNS and CDR2 SASEGT. The CDR3 sequence is 18 residues long. Trimming removed 6 bases from V and 5 bases from J, with 25 bases in between. The CDR3, as DNA: TGTGCCAGCAGCGAACGATACATGACAGGCAAGGGGACCGGGGAGCTGTTTTTT. This gives the protein CASSERYMTGKGTGELFF.

This chain links TRBV3-1 (or the pseudogene TRBV3-2) with TRBJ2-1, with D possibly matching TRBD2 (6 bases). Looked up from germline, CDR1 is LGHDT and CDR2 is YNNKEL (reference sequence). V shed 4 bases and J shed 12 bases, with 13 bases lying between them. This CDR3 has 12 amino acids. The DNA for the CDR3 is TGTGCCAGCAGCCGGGATGTGGGAGGGCAGTTCTTC. Amino acids: CASSRDVGGQFF.

The V call is TRBV7-2, the J call TRBJ1-4; no reliable D call. Germline-derived CDR1 and CDR2 are SGHTA and FQGNSA. This CDR3 has 14 amino acids. Trimming stripped 1 base from V and 8 bases from J, with 11 bases between. The CDR3 reads CASSLVEAGEKLFF. CDR3 nucleotides: TGTGCCAGCAGCTTAGTTGAGGCGGGGGAAAAACTGTTTTTT.

The chain carries TRBV12-3 or TRBV12-4 and TRBJ1-2; 10 nucleotides line up with TRBD1. This CDR3 comprises 12 residues. After removal of 6 bases from V and 8 bases from J, the junction contained 3 bases not matched to a gene. The CDR3 region has the DNA TGTGCCAGCAGGGACAGGGGGGAAGGCTACACCTTC. Residues: CASRDRGEGYTF.

This rearrangement joins TRBV19 to TRBJ2-7; a weak D match, TRBD1 (6 bases). CDR1 and CDR2 (germline): LNHDA, SQIVND (reference sequence). V lost 3 bases and J 0 bases, leaving 9 bases between the germline ends. There are 14 residues in the CDR3. Here the CDR3 DNA reads TGTGCCAGTAGTATGACAGGTAGCTCCTACGAGCAGTACGTC. Its translation is CASSMTGSSYEQYV.